The clone carrying this T cell receptor beta chain was observed a few times. This sample was taken from a study of blood T cell repertoires in COVID-19. The CDR3 has 14 residues. J gave up 7 bases and V 3 bases, and 9 bases lay outside the gene matches. Germline CDR1 SQVTM, CDR2 ANQGSEA. Assay: immunoSEQ multiplex PCR; the TCRdb copy retains only in-frame clones and omits some. The sample records about 100,000 clones, roughly nine tenths being singletons. The receptor was derived from a human donor in a cohort sampled during active COVID-19. The rearrangement joins TRBV29-1 to TRBJ1-2, with 9 bases lining up with TRBD1. The sample comprised peripheral blood. CDR3 amino acids: CSVDATGGSGGYTF. The CDR3 DNA sequence: TGCAGCGTTGACGCGACAGGGGGGTCGGGTGGCTACACCTTC.